This entry is about one T cell receptor (beta chain). The data originate from a study of blood T cell repertoires in COVID-19. At the level of the study: Collection of acute and convalescent COVID-19 samples took place in the United States, Italy and Spain.

Per the original methods: Amplification from reference gene primers served as the basis for estimated nucleated cell counts. Sequencing used immunoSEQ multiplex PCR; TCRdb keeps in-frame clones, though not all of them. That table is the source of V, J and clone size, and D and trimming were worked out from the DNA. The sample lists about 260,000 clones; 86% were seen once. The specimen was peripheral blood. This clonotype originated in a man aged 25-40 years with active or convalescent COVID-19.

The chain's CDR3 is CASSNREKDTEAFF. The CDR3 DNA follows: TGTGCCAGCAGCAACAGGGAGAAAGACACTGAAGCTTTCTTT. The chain has TRBV11-3 and TRBJ1-1; maybe TRBD1 (6 bases). With 5 bases removed from V and 3 bases from J, the gap between germline ends came to 13 bases. This CDR3 contains 14 residues. Per germline, CDR1 SGHNT and CDR2 YENEEA.